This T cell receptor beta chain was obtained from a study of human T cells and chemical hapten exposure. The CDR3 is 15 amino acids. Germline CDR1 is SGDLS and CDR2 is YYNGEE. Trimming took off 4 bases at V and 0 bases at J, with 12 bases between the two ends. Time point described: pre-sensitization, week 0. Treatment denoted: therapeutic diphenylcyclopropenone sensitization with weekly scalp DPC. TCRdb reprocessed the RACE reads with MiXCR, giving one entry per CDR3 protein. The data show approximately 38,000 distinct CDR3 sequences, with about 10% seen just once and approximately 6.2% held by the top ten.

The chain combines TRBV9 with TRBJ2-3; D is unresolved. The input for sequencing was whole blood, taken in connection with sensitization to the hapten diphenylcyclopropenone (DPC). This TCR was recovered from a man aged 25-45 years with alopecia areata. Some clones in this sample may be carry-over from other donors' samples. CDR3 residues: CASSLMASSTDTQYF. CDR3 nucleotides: TGTGCCAGCAGCTTAATGGCCTCTAGCACAGATACGCAGTATTTT. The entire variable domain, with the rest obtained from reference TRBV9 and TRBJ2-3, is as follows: DSGVTQTPKHLITATGQRVTLRCSPRSGDLSVYWYQQSLDQGLQFLIQYYNGEERAKGNILERFSAQQFPDLHSELNLSSLELGDSALYFCASSLMASSTDTQYFGPGTRLTVL.